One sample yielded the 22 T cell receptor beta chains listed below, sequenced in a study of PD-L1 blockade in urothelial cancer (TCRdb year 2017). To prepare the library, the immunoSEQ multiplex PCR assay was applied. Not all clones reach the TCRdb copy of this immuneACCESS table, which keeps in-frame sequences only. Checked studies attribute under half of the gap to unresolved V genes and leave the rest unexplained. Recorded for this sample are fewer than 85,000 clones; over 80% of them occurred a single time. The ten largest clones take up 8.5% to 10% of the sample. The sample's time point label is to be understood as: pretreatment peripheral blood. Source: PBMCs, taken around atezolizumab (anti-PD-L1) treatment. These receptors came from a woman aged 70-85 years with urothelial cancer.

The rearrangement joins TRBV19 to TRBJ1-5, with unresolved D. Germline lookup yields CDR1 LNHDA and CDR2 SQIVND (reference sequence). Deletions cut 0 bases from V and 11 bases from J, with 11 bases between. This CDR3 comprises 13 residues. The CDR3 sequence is CASSIDRLSAQHF. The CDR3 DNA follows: TGTGCCAGTAGTATAGACAGGTTATCAGCCCAGCATTTT.

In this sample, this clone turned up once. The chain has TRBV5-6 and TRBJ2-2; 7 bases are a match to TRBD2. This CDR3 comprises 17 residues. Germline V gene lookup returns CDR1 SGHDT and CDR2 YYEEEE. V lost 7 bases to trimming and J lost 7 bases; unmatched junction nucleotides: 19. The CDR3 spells CASDYAGARSGGGELFF. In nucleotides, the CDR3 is TGTGCCAGCGACTATGCGGGCGCCCGGTCGGGGGGCGGGGAGCTGTTTTTT. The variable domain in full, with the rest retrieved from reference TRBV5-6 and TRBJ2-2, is DAGVTQSPTHLIKTRGQQVTLRCSPKSGHDTVSWYQQALGQGPQFIFQYYEEEERQRGNFPDRFSGHQFPNYSSELNVNALLLGDSALYLCASDYAGARSGGGELFFGEGSRLTVL.

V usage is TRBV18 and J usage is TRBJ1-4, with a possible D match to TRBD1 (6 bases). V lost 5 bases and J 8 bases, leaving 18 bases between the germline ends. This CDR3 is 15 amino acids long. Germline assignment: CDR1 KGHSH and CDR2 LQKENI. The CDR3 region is CASSKGTSLGEKLFF. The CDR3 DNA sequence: TGTGCCAGCTCAAAAGGGACATCCCTCGGGGAAAAACTGTTTTTT.

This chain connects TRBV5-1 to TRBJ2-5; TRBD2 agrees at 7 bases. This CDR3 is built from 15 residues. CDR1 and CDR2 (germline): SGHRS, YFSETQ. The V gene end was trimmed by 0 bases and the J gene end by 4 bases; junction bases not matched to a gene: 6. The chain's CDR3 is CASSLAAGEVETQYF. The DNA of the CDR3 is TGCGCCAGCAGCTTGGCCGCGGGGGAGGTAGAGACCCAGTACTTC.

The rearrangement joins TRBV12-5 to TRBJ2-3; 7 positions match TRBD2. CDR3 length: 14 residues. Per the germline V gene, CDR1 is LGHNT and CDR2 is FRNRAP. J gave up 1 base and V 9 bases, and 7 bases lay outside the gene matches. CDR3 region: CASSGAGGTDTQYF. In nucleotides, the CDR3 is TGTGCTAGCAGCGGCGCGGGAGGCACAGATACGCAGTATTTT.

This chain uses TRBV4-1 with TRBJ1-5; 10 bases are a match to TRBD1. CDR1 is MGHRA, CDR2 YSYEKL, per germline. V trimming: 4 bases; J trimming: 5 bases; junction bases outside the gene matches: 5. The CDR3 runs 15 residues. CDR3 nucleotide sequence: TGCGCCAGCAGCCGTACCGGGACAGGGGATCAGCCCCAGCATTTT. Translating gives CASSRTGTGDQPQHF.

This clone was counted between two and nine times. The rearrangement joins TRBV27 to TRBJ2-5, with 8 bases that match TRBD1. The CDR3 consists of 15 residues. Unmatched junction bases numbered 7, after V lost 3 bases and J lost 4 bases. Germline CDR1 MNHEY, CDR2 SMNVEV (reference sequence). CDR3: CASSFFGRGRETQYF. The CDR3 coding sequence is TGTGCCAGCAGTTTTTTTGGCAGGGGGCGAGAGACCCAGTACTTC.

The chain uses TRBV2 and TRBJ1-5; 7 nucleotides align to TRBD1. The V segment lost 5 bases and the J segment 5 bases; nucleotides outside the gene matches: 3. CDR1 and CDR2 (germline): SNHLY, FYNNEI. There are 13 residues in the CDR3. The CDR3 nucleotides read TGTGCCAGCAGTTGGGACAGAGATCAGCCCCAGCATTTT. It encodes CASSWDRDQPQHF. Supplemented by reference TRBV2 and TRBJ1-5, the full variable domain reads EPEVTQTPSHQVTQMGQEVILRCVPISNHLYFYWYRQILGQKVEFLVSFYNNEISEKSEIFDDQFSVERPDGSNFTLKIRSTKLEDSAMYFCASSWDRDQPQHFGDGTRLSIL.

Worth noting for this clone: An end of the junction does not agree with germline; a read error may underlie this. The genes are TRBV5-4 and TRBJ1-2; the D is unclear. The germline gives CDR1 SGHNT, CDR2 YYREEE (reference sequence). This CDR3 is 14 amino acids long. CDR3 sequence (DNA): TGTGCCGGCAGCTCAGACGGGGTGAACTATGGCTACACCTTC. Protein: CAGSSDGVNYGYTF.

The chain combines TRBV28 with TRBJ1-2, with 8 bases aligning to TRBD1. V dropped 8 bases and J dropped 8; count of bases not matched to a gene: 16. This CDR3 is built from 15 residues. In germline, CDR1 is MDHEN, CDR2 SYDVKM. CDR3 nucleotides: TGTGCCAGCTCCCTTTCGGACAGGGCCCTTAGGGGCTACACCTTC. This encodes CASSLSDRALRGYTF.

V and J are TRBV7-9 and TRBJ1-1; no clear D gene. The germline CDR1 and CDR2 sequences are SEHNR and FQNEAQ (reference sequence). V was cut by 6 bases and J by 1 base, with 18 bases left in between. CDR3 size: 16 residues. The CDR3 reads CASRFATFGRNTEAFF. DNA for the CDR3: TGTGCCAGCAGATTCGCTACGTTCGGGAGGAACACTGAAGCTTTCTTT.

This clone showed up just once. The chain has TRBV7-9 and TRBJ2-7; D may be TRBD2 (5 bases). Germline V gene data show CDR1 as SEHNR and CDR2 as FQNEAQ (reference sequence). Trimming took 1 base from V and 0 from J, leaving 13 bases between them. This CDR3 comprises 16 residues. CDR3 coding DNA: TGTGCCAGCAGCTTAGGTCGAGGACTCAGCTCCTACGAGCAGTACTTC. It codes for CASSLGRGLSSYEQYF. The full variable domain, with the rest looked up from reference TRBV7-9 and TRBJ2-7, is DTGVSQNPRHKITKRGQNVTFRCDPISEHNRLYWYRQTLGQGPEFLTYFQNEAQLEKSRLLSDRFSAERPKGSFSTLEIQRTEQGDSAMYLCASSLGRGLSSYEQYFGPGTRLTVT.

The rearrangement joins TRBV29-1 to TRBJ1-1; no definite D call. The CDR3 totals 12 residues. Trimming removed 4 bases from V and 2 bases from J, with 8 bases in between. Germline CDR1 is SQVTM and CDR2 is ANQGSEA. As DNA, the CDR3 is TGCAGCGTTGGAACAGCCAACACTGAAGCTTTCTTT. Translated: CSVGTANTEAFF.

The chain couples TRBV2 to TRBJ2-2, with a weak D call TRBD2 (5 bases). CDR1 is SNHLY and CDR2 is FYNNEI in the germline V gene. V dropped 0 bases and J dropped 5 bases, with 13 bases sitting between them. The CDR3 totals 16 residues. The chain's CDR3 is CASSEAGSGRTGELFF. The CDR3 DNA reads TGTGCCAGCAGTGAAGCAGGGTCGGGAAGAACCGGGGAGCTGTTTTTT.

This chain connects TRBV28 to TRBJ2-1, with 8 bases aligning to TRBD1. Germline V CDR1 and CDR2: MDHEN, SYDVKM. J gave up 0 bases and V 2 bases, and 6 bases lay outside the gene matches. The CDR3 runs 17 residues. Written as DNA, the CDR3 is TGTGCCAGCAGTTTAGGGGCAGGGGGCCCCTCCTACAATGAGCAGTTCTTC. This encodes CASSLGAGGPSYNEQFF.

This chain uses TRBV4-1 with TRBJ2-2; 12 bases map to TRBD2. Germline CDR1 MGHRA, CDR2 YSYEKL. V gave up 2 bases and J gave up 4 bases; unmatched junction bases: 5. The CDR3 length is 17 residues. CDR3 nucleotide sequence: TGCGCCAGCAGCCAACTAGCGGGAGGGCTGGGCACCGGGGAGCTGTTTTTT. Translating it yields CASSQLAGGLGTGELFF.

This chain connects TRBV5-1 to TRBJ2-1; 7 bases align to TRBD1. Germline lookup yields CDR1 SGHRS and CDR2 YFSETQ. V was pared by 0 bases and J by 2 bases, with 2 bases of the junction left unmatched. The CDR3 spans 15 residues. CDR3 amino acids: CASSLVQGTYNEQFF. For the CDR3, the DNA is TGCGCCAGCAGCTTGGTACAGGGGACCTACAATGAGCAGTTCTTC.

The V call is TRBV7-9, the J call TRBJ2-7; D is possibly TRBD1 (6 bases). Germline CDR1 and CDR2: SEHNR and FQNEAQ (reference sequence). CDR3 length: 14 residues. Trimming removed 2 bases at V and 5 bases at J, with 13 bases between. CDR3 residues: CASSLTGLLHEQYF. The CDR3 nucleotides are TGTGCCAGCAGCTTAACAGGGTTATTACACGAGCAGTACTTC.

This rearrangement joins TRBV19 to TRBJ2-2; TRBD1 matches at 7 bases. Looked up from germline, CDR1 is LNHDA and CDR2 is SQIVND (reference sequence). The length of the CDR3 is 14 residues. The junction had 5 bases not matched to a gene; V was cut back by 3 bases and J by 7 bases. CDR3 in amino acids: CASSITGAVGELFF. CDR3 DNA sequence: TGTGCCAGTAGTATTACAGGGGCGGTCGGGGAGCTGTTTTTT.

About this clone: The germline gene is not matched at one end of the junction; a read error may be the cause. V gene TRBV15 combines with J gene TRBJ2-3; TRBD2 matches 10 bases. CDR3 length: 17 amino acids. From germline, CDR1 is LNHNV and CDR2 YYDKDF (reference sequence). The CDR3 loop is CATSRDTLAGGTDTQYF. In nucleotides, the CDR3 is TGTGCCACCAGCAGAGATACGTTAGCGGGAGGCACGGATACGCAGTATTTT. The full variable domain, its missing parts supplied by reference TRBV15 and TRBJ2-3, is DAMVIQNPRYQVTQFGKPVTLSCSQTLNHNVMYWYQQKSSQAPKLLFHYYDKDFNNEADTPDNFQSRRPNTSFCFLDIRSPGLGDTAMYLCATSRDTLAGGTDTQYFGPGTRLTVL.

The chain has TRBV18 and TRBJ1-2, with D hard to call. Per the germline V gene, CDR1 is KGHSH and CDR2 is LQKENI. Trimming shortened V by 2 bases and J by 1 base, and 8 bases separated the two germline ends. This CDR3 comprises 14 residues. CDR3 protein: CASSPGQDNYGYTF. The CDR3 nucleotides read TGTGCCAGCTCACCAGGGCAGGATAACTATGGCTACACCTTC.

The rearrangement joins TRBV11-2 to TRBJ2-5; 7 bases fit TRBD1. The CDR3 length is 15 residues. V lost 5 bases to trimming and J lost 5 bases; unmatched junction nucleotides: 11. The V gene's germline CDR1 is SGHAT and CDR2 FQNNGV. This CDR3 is CASSRPTGLGETQYF. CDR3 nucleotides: TGTGCCAGCAGCCGCCCGACAGGGTTAGGGGAGACCCAGTACTTC.